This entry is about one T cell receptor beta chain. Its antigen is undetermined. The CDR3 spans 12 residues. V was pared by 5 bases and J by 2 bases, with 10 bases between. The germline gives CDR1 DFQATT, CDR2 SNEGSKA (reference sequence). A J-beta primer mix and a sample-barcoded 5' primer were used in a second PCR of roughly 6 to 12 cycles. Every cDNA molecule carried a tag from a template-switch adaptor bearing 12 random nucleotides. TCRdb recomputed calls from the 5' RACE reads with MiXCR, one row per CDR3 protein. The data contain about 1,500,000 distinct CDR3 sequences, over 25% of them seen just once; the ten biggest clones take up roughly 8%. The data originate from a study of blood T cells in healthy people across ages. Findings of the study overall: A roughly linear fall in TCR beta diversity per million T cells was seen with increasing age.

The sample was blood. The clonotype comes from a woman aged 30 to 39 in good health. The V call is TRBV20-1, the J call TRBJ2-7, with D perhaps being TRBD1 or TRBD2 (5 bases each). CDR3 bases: TGCAGTGCTCAGGGACGGACCTACGAGCAGTACTTC. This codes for CSAQGRTYEQYF.